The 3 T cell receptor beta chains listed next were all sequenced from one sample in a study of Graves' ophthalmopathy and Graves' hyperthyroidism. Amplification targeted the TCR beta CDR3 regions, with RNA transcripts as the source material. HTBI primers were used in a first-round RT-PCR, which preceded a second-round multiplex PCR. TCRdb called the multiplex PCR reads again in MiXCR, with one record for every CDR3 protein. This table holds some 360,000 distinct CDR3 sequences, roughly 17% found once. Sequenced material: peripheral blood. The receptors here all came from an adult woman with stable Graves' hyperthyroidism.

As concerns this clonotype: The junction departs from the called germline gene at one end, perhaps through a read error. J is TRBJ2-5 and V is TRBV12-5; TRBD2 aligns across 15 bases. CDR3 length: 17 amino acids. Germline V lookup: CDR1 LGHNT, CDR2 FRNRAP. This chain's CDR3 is CASGFGLAGGHQETKYF. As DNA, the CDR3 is TGTGCTAGTGGTTTCGGACTAGCGGGAGGGCACCAAGAGACCAAGTACTTC.

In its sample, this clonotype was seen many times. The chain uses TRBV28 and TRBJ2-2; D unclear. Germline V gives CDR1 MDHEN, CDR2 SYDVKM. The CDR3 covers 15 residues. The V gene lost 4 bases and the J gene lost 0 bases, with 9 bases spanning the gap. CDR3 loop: CASSSGQANTGELFF. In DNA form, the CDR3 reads TGTGCCAGCAGTTCTGGGCAGGCGAACACCGGGGAGCTGTTTTTT.

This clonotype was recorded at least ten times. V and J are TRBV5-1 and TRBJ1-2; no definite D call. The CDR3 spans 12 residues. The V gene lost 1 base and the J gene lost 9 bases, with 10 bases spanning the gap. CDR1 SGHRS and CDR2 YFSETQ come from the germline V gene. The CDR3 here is CASSLRGRSYTF. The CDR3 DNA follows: TGCGCCAGCAGCTTGCGAGGACGAAGCTACACCTTC.